The 7 T cell receptor beta chains presented below share a single source sample, sequenced in a study of T cells in Graves' hyperthyroidism and ophthalmopathy. The TCR beta CDR3 regions underwent amplification using RNA transcripts as the source. The HTBI primer set served for first-round RT-PCR of the TCR CDR3. TCRdb fed the multiplex PCR reads into MiXCR, producing one record per CDR3 protein. Of around 600,000 distinct CDR3 sequences in the sample, nearly 45% are singletons; the top ten hold approximately 7.2%. The sample was peripheral blood or thyroid tissue (not recorded which). Receptors were obtained from an adult man with Graves' disease, either hyperthyroidism or ophthalmopathy (not recorded which).

This clonotype appeared many times. The rearrangement links TRBV19 to TRBJ1-6; D is unresolved. Germline CDR1 and CDR2: LNHDA and SQIVND (reference sequence). CDR3 length equals 14 residues. Between the trimmed V and J ends, which lost 9 bases and 0 bases, there was a span of 9 bases. CDR3 in amino acids: CASSTSSYNSPLHF. The CDR3 bases are TGTGCCAGCTCCACAAGCTCCTATAATTCACCCCTCCACTTT. The variable domain in full, with the rest retrieved from reference TRBV19 and TRBJ1-6, is DGGITQSPKYLFRKEGQNVTLSCEQNLNHDAMYWYRQDPGQGLRLIYYSQIVNDFQKGDIAEGYSVSREKKESFPLTVTSAQKNPTAFYLCASSTSSYNSPLHFGNGTRLTVT.

The chain combines TRBV12-3 or TRBV12-4 with TRBJ2-5; 9 nucleotides line up with TRBD1. This CDR3 contains 13 residues. The V segment lost 4 bases and the J segment 7 bases; nucleotides outside the gene matches: 4. CDR3 region: CASSSTGGGTQYF. CDR3 in DNA: TGTGCCAGCAGTTCGACAGGGGGAGGGACCCAGTACTTC.

This clonotype appeared a few times. The junction differs from germline at one of its ends, possibly a read error. The genes are TRBV7-8 and TRBJ2-7; 9 nucleotides agree with TRBD1. This CDR3 region has 16 residues. Per germline, CDR1 SGHVS and CDR2 FQNEAQ. CDR3 loop: CASSLGGQGAAHEQYF. For the CDR3, the DNA is TGTGCCAGCAGTTTAGGGGGACAGGGTGCGGCGCACGAGCAGTACTTC.

CDR3 nucleotides: TGCAGCGTTGATTACACTGAAGCTTTCTTT. Its protein is CSVDYTEAFF. The chain links TRBV29-1 to TRBJ1-1, with D hard to call. Germline V gene data show CDR1 as SQVTM and CDR2 as ANQGSEA. The CDR3 has 10 residues. V shed 3 bases and J shed 3 bases, with 2 bases lying between them.

In its sample, this clonotype was seen many times. This chain links TRBV20-1 with TRBJ1-2; 7 bases line up with TRBD1. After removal of 6 bases from V and 8 bases from J, the junction contained 6 bases not matched to a gene. The CDR3 is made up of 11 amino acids. The germline CDR1 and CDR2 sequences are DFQATT and SNEGSKA (reference sequence). CDR3 amino acids: CSAATGRGYTF. Written as DNA, the CDR3 is TGCAGTGCCGCGACAGGGCGCGGCTACACCTTC.

The CDR3 DNA sequence: TGCGCCAGCAGCTTGGAGGGACAGGGGACAAATCAGCCCCAGCATTTT. Residues: CASSLEGQGTNQPQHF. V usage is TRBV5-1 and J usage is TRBJ1-5; 10 nucleotides agree with TRBD1. With 0 bases clipped from V and 4 bases from J, the junction kept 4 bases outside the gene matches. The germline V gene has CDR1 SGHRS and CDR2 YFSETQ. CDR3 length: 16 residues.

This clonotype appeared many times. The chain employs TRBV24-1 and TRBJ2-5; either TRBD1 or TRBD2 may fit D (6 bases each). Trimming left V 3 bases short and J 5 bases short, with 15 bases between. The CDR3 runs 15 residues. CDR1 KGHDR and CDR2 SFDVKD come from the germline V gene. The CDR3 protein is CATSDSRGPKETQYF. CDR3 nucleotides: TGTGCCACCAGTGATAGCCGGGGGCCTAAGGAGACCCAGTACTTC.